This entry features one TCR beta chain sequence. The CDR3 extends over 13 amino acids. Looked up from germline, CDR1 is PRHDT and CDR2 is FYEKMQ (reference sequence). V gave up 1 base and J gave up 3 bases, with 6 bases separating them. The sample originates from a study of T cell changes during pregnancy in multiple sclerosis. Produced via immunoSEQ multiplex PCR; TCRdb's table is partial and in-frame only. The table shows about 50,000 clones, with about 90% occurring only once. The origin of this receptor is a female donor with multiple sclerosis, enrolled in a pregnancy study. The chain uses TRBV13 and TRBJ1-1; D call uncertain. Sample: CD8+ T cells from peripheral blood mononuclear cells, taken after pregnancy. The CDR3 loop reads CASSLARDTEAFF. The CDR3 DNA is TGTGCCAGCAGCTTAGCGCGGGACACTGAAGCTTTCTTT.